A single sample gave rise to the 28 T cell receptor beta chains below, sequenced in a study of blood T cell repertoires in COVID-19. The table came from immunoSEQ multiplex PCR; TCRdb's copy has only in-frame clones and leaves some out. The sample contains roughly 140,000 clones, around 83% of which appear only once. The sample comprised peripheral blood. The receptors originated from a woman aged 60-75 years with COVID-19, enrolled during active disease.

The gene calls are TRBV7-2 and TRBJ1-5; D ambiguous. The CDR3 is 14 amino acids. The germline gives CDR1 SGHTA, CDR2 FQGNSA. Trimming shortened V by 1 base and J by 0 bases, and 4 bases separated the two germline ends. In DNA, the CDR3 is TGTGCCAGCAGCTTAGTCGGTAGCAATCAGCCCCAGCATTTT. As protein: CASSLVGSNQPQHF.

The V and J genes are TRBV3-1 (or the pseudogene TRBV3-2) and TRBJ2-6; D may be TRBD1 (6 bases). V was clipped by 1 base and J by 2 bases, with 9 bases between them. Germline CDR1 and CDR2: LGHDT and YNNKEL (reference sequence). This CDR3 has 16 amino acids. The CDR3 nucleotides are TGTGCCAGCAGCCAAGCCACAGGGACTGGGGCCAACGTCCTGACTTTC. This translates into CASSQATGTGANVLTF.

The chain links TRBV5-5 to TRBJ2-7; 11 positions agree with TRBD1. The trim removed 4 bases at V and 3 bases at J, leaving 9 bases unmatched. The CDR3 has 16 amino acids. CDR1 is SGHKS and CDR2 is YYEKEE in the germline V gene (reference sequence). The CDR3 region has the DNA TGTGCCAGCAGCCTTCAACGGACAGGGGGCTACTACGAGCAGTACTTC. Translating gives CASSLQRTGGYYEQYF.

This clone was observed a single time. CDR3 residues: CASSPPGVEQYF. The CDR3 nucleotides read TGTGCCAGCAGCCCCCCGGGGGTCGAGCAGTACTTC. The chain recombines TRBV3-1 (or the pseudogene TRBV3-2) with TRBJ2-7; TRBD2 might be the D (6 bases). This CDR3 is 12 amino acids long. The germline CDR1 and CDR2 sequences are LGHDT and YNNKEL (reference sequence). V was clipped by 4 bases and J by 6 bases, with 10 bases between them.

V is TRBV19 and J is TRBJ1-1; 8 nucleotides agree with TRBD1. The germline gives CDR1 LNHDA, CDR2 SQIVND (reference sequence). The CDR3 is made up of 14 amino acids. V was clipped by 5 bases and J by 7 bases; unmatched bases: 9. This CDR3 is CASSPSTGVSEAFF. Written as DNA, the CDR3 is TGTGCCAGTAGTCCGTCGACAGGGGTCAGTGAAGCTTTCTTT.

The chain combines TRBV30 with TRBJ1-5; 8 nucleotides agree with TRBD1. In germline, CDR1 is GTSNPN, CDR2 SVGIG (reference sequence). CDR3 length: 13 amino acids. After removal of 3 bases from V and 4 bases from J, the junction contained 2 bases not matched to a gene. This CDR3 reads CAWSRQGNQPQHF. CDR3 DNA: TGTGCCTGGAGCCGACAGGGGAATCAGCCCCAGCATTTT. The full variable domain, with the rest looked up from reference TRBV30 and TRBJ1-5, is SQTIHQWPATLVQPVGSPLSLECTVEGTSNPNLYWYRQAAGRGLQLLFYSVGIGQISSEVPQNLSASRPQDRQFILSSKKLLLSDSGFYLCAWSRQGNQPQHFGDGTRLSIL.

As regards this clone: The junction and the germline gene differ at one end; a read error may be behind it. This sequence joins TRBV5-1 and TRBJ2-1; a possible D gene is TRBD2 (6 bases). CDR1 and CDR2 from the germline V gene are SGHRS and YFSETQ. The CDR3 has 15 amino acids. The CDR3 sequence is CASSLLRREYSEQFF. DNA for the CDR3: TGCGCCAGCAGCTTGCTACGCCGGGAGTACAGTGAGCAGTTCTTC.

The chain carries TRBV6-1 and TRBJ2-3, with TRBD2 matching 7 bases. J gave up 6 bases and V 2 bases, and 11 bases lay outside the gene matches. This CDR3 is built from 16 residues. Germline V gene lookup returns CDR1 MNHNS and CDR2 SASEGT. The CDR3 DNA is TGTGCCAGCAGTGAAACGGGGCCGGGGGGACGGGATACGCAGTATTTT. Translating gives CASSETGPGGRDTQYF.

This chain joins TRBV2 and TRBJ1-1; possible D gene TRBD1, 6 bases. The CDR3 has 12 amino acids. Trimming left V 5 bases short and J 5 bases short, with 9 bases between. Per the germline V gene, CDR1 is SNHLY and CDR2 is FYNNEI. CDR3 region: CASSLQGTEAFF. CDR3 nucleotides: TGTGCCAGCAGTTTACAGGGAACTGAAGCTTTCTTT.

This rearrangement joins TRBV29-1 to TRBJ1-1; no clear D. V dropped 4 bases and J dropped 2 bases, with 11 bases sitting between them. CDR1 SQVTM and CDR2 ANQGSEA come from the germline V gene. This CDR3 spans 13 amino acids. CDR3 DNA sequence: TGCAGCGTTGTATTGCAGGTCAACACTGAAGCTTTCTTT. Its translation is CSVVLQVNTEAFF.

The chain couples TRBV13 to TRBJ1-1; the D is unclear. V was pared by 2 bases and J by 1 base, with 8 bases between. CDR1 is PRHDT, CDR2 FYEKMQ, per germline (reference sequence). This CDR3 contains 14 residues. CDR3 bases: TGTGCCAGCAGCTTACAAGCGGAGAACACTGAAGCTTTCTTT. This codes for CASSLQAENTEAFF.

The gene calls are TRBV4-1 and TRBJ1-1, with D possibly TRBD1 on 6 matching bases. CDR3 length: 15 residues. Germline V CDR1 and CDR2: MGHRA, YSYEKL. Trimming removed 4 bases from V and 0 bases from J, with 12 bases in between. The CDR3 bases are TGCGCCAGCAGCCTCGGACAGTTAATGAACACTGAAGCTTTCTTT. It encodes CASSLGQLMNTEAFF.

The chain joins TRBV5-8 to TRBJ1-2; 7 nucleotides agree with TRBD1. This CDR3 comprises 14 residues. V dropped 2 bases and J dropped 2; count of bases not matched to a gene: 3. The germline V gene encodes CDR1 SGHTS and CDR2 YDEGEE. The CDR3 region has the DNA TGTGCCAGCAGCTTCGAACAGGGGAACTATGGCTACACCTTC. It is translated as CASSFEQGNYGYTF.

The rearrangement joins TRBV5-1 to TRBJ1-1; the D gene is possibly TRBD1 (6 bases). This CDR3 comprises 13 residues. Germline V gives CDR1 SGHRS, CDR2 YFSETQ. V lost 2 bases and J lost 6, with 11 bases in between. CDR3 amino acids: CASSLTGKAEAFF. Here the CDR3 DNA reads TGCGCCAGCAGCTTAACAGGGAAGGCTGAAGCTTTCTTT.

As DNA, the CDR3 is TGTGCCAGCAGTTTATCCCAAGGGACAGCTTATAATTCACCCCTCCACTTT. This encodes CASSLSQGTAYNSPLHF. The chain combines TRBV28 with TRBJ1-6, with 7 bases matching TRBD1. The germline V gene has CDR1 MDHEN and CDR2 SYDVKM. The ends lost 1 base at V and 4 bases at J; junction bases unmatched: 7. The CDR3 consists of 17 residues.

The V and J genes are TRBV19 and TRBJ1-1; D ambiguous. CDR1 and CDR2 from the germline V gene are LNHDA and SQIVND (reference sequence). The CDR3 totals 12 residues. The germline V and J ends were trimmed by 5 bases and 5 bases, with 9 bases remaining between them. The CDR3 protein is CASSPRLTEAFF. In DNA, the CDR3 is TGTGCCAGTAGTCCCCGTTTGACTGAAGCTTTCTTT.

V usage is TRBV27 and J usage is TRBJ2-1, with 7 bases lining up with TRBD1. This CDR3 has 13 amino acids. Germline loops: CDR1 MNHEY, CDR2 SMNVEV (reference sequence). J was trimmed by 8 bases and V by 5 bases; bases with no gene match: 6. This CDR3 reads CASSHLQGYEQFF. The CDR3 DNA reads TGTGCCAGCAGTCATTTACAGGGGTATGAGCAGTTCTTC.

This clone was observed a handful of times. V usage is TRBV6-5 and J usage is TRBJ1-1; 9 bases match TRBD1. Germline assignment: CDR1 MNHEY and CDR2 SVGAGI. V shed 5 bases and J 1 base; nucleotides not matched to a gene: 2. This CDR3 contains 14 residues. The CDR3 here is CASSRTGENTEAFF. In DNA form, the CDR3 reads TGTGCCAGCAGTCGGACAGGGGAGAACACTGAAGCTTTCTTT.

The CDR3 protein is CAWKRSANEKLFF. DNA for the CDR3: TGTGCCTGGAAAAGGAGCGCTAATGAAAAACTGTTTTTT. The chain employs TRBV30 and TRBJ1-4, with no clear D. This CDR3 region has 13 residues. Deletions cut 4 bases from V and 3 bases from J, with 9 bases between. CDR1 is GTSNPN and CDR2 is SVGIG in the germline V gene (reference sequence).

The V and J genes are TRBV19 and TRBJ2-5, with 13 bases lining up with TRBD2. CDR1 and CDR2 from the germline V gene are LNHDA and SQIVND (reference sequence). The CDR3 is 16 amino acids. Losses at the gene ends were 7 bases for V and 1 base for J; bases not matched to a gene: 6. The CDR3 bases are TGTGCCAGTACCCCTAGGACTAGCGGGGGCCAAGAGACCCAGTACTTC. This encodes CASTPRTSGGQETQYF.

The J gene is TRBJ1-5, the V gene TRBV6-6; no firm D call. Germline V gene sequence: CDR1 MNHNY, CDR2 SVGAGI (reference sequence). Trimming took off 5 bases at V and 11 bases at J, with 16 bases between the two ends. This CDR3 is built from 13 residues. Written as DNA, the CDR3 is TGTGCCAGCAGTGACCTCGACGGCCTAGCCCAGCATTTT. Encoded protein: CASSDLDGLAQHF.

The CDR3 sequence is CSLQGATYNEQFF. Written as DNA, the CDR3 is TGCAGCTTACAGGGGGCTACCTACAATGAGCAGTTCTTC. The rearrangement uses TRBV29-1 and TRBJ2-1; 9 nucleotides align to TRBD1. Germline V gives CDR1 SQVTM, CDR2 ANQGSEA. Trimming removed 8 bases from V and 2 bases from J; junction bases left unmatched: 4. This CDR3 spans 13 amino acids.

The chain uses TRBV18 and TRBJ1-3; D unresolved. The CDR3 loop spans 14 amino acids. V was clipped by 5 bases and J by 0 bases, with 8 bases between them. Germline CDR1 and CDR2: KGHSH and LQKENI. The DNA for the CDR3 is TGTGCCAGCTCATCCGGGTCCTCTGGAAACACCATATATTTT. Its protein is CASSSGSSGNTIYF.

The rearrangement joins TRBV5-4 to TRBJ2-7; TRBD2 matches 8 bases. Per germline, CDR1 SGHNT and CDR2 YYREEE (reference sequence). The CDR3 totals 15 residues. The J segment lost 2 bases and the V segment lost 0 bases, leaving 4 bases of the junction unmatched. The CDR3 sequence is CASSLGVAGTYEQYV. CDR3 DNA: TGTGCCAGCAGCTTGGGGGTAGCGGGGACCTACGAGCAGTACGTC.

The CDR3 region is CASSYSTTGGQETQYF. For the CDR3, the DNA is TGTGCCAGCAGTTACTCGACCACAGGGGGCCAAGAGACCCAGTACTTC. V is TRBV6-2 or TRBV6-3 and J is TRBJ2-5; TRBD1 aligns across 8 bases. The length of the CDR3 is 16 residues. V dropped 0 bases and J dropped 1; count of bases not matched to a gene: 4. Germline CDR1 is MNHEY and CDR2 is SVGEGT.

This chain connects TRBV24-1 to TRBJ2-1, with 8 bases fitting TRBD2. Unmatched junction bases numbered 14, after V lost 2 bases and J lost 0 bases. Per the germline V gene, CDR1 is KGHDR and CDR2 is SFDVKD. This CDR3 is 20 amino acids long. The CDR3 DNA sequence: TGTGCCACCAGTGATTCGGGGGGCGGGGGGCCCCTAAGCTCCTACAATGAGCAGTTCTTC. This sequence encodes CATSDSGGGGPLSSYNEQFF.

The V and J genes are TRBV4-1 and TRBJ1-1; 7 bases are shared with TRBD1. J was trimmed by 6 bases and V by 0 bases; bases with no gene match: 1. The V gene's germline CDR1 is MGHRA and CDR2 YSYEKL. The CDR3 is 13 amino acids. The CDR3 DNA follows: TGCGCCAGCAGCCAAGAAGGGACAGCTGAAGCTTTCTTT. Translation gives CASSQEGTAEAFF.

This chain joins TRBV7-8 and TRBJ1-5; 9 bases map to TRBD1. This CDR3 has 16 residues. The germline CDR1 and CDR2 sequences are SGHVS and FQNEAQ. Losses at the gene ends were 2 bases for V and 3 bases for J; bases not matched to a gene: 5. The CDR3 DNA sequence: TGTGCCAGCAGCTTAAGGACAGGGGCGGTCAATCAGCCCCAGCATTTT. It specifies CASSLRTGAVNQPQHF.